Each of the 26 T cell receptor beta chains below was sequenced from the same sample in a study of blood T cell repertoires in COVID-19. Sequencing was performed with immunoSEQ multiplex PCR; in TCRdb, only in-frame clones are kept and a portion is missing. The table lists roughly 150,000 clones, roughly 84% of them singletons. The sample taken for sequencing was peripheral blood. All receptors derive from a human donor in a cohort sampled during active COVID-19.

The rearrangement links TRBV15 to TRBJ1-1; 9 bases fit TRBD1. The germline CDR1 and CDR2 sequences are LNHNV and YYDKDF (reference sequence). The V and J ends lost 4 bases and 3 bases, in that order; junction bases with no gene match: 9. The CDR3 covers 16 residues. CDR3 coding DNA: TGTGCCACCAGCAACAGACACGGGACAGGGTACACTGAAGCTTTCTTT. Translating it yields CATSNRHGTGYTEAFF.

This clone was recorded once. The chain recombines TRBV15 with TRBJ2-7; D is ambiguous. V lost 0 bases, J lost 4 bases, and 13 bases lay in between. There are 15 residues in the CDR3. From germline, CDR1 is LNHNV and CDR2 YYDKDF (reference sequence). DNA of the CDR3: TGTGCCACCAGCAGAGATGCCACTGCCTTATACGAGCAGTACTTC. Translated, it gives CATSRDATALYEQYF.

The chain joins TRBV19 to TRBJ2-2; 8 nucleotides line up with TRBD2. Germline lookup yields CDR1 LNHDA and CDR2 SQIVND (reference sequence). The CDR3 spans 14 residues. The V gene end was trimmed by 5 bases and the J gene end by 4 bases; junction bases not matched to a gene: 3. DNA for the CDR3: TGTGCCAGTAGTTTTCGGGAGGGCACCGGGGAGCTGTTTTTT. Its protein is CASSFREGTGELFF.

The chain links TRBV5-6 to TRBJ2-5; D ambiguous. Germline V gene lookup returns CDR1 SGHDT and CDR2 YYEEEE. V lost 2 bases, J lost 2 bases, and 13 bases lay in between. The CDR3 contains 15 residues. CDR3 sequence (DNA): TGTGCCAGCAGCTTCCTACAGAGTTGGCAAGAGACCCAGTACTTC. Protein product: CASSFLQSWQETQYF.

The V call is TRBV2, the J call TRBJ2-5; the match to TRBD1 covers 11 bases. Germline V CDR1 and CDR2: SNHLY, FYNNEI. Trimming removed 5 bases from V and 5 bases from J; junction bases left unmatched: 10. The CDR3 sequence is 16 residues long. The CDR3 sequence: CASSSEGTGGWETQYF. CDR3 coding DNA: TGTGCCAGCAGTTCCGAAGGGACAGGGGGTTGGGAGACCCAGTACTTC. Combining the CDR3 with reference TRBV2 and TRBJ2-5 gives the whole variable domain EPEVTQTPSHQVTQMGQEVILRCVPISNHLYFYWYRQILGQKVEFLVSFYNNEISEKSEIFDDQFSVERPDGSNFTLKIRSTKLEDSAMYFCASSSEGTGGWETQYFGPGTRLLVL.

J is TRBJ2-5 and V is TRBV11-3, with a possible D match to TRBD2 (6 bases). V was cut by 5 bases and J by 0 bases, with 7 bases left in between. The germline V gene encodes CDR1 SGHNT and CDR2 YENEEA. CDR3 size: 13 residues. The CDR3 DNA follows: TGTGCCAGCAGCCGGGACTACCAAGAGACCCAGTACTTC. It encodes CASSRDYQETQYF.

The rearrangement joins TRBV20-1 to TRBJ1-2, with D uncertain. CDR3 length: 11 amino acids. Trimming shortened V by 6 bases and J by 4 bases, and 9 bases separated the two germline ends. Germline CDR1 and CDR2: DFQATT and SNEGSKA (reference sequence). CDR3 protein: CSALGGYGYTF. Written as DNA, the CDR3 is TGCAGTGCCTTGGGAGGCTATGGCTACACCTTC.

The gene calls are TRBV10-3 and TRBJ2-3; tentatively, D is TRBD1 (5 bases). Germline V gene data show CDR1 as ENHRY and CDR2 as SYGVKD. The length of the CDR3 is 13 residues. The CDR3 loop reads CASRQGGADTQYF. The DNA for the CDR3 is TGTGCATCCCGGCAGGGCGGAGCAGATACGCAGTATTTT.

The chain has TRBV5-4 and TRBJ2-7, with 9 positions matching TRBD1. With 2 bases clipped from V and 5 bases from J, the junction kept 8 bases outside the gene matches. The CDR3 contains 15 residues. Germline-derived CDR1 and CDR2 are SGHNT and YYREEE (reference sequence). The CDR3 sequence is CASSFRDRELHEQYF. DNA for the CDR3: TGTGCCAGCAGCTTCCGGGACAGGGAGCTTCACGAGCAGTACTTC.

The chain has TRBV6-6 and TRBJ2-2, with 9 bases matching TRBD1. The CDR3 has 15 amino acids. Germline loops: CDR1 MNHNY, CDR2 SVGAGI (reference sequence). The V segment lost 1 base and the J segment 5 bases; nucleotides outside the gene matches: 2. The CDR3 reads CASSYWDRATGELFF. CDR3 DNA: TGTGCCAGCAGTTACTGGGACAGGGCAACCGGGGAGCTGTTTTTT.

The chain couples TRBV5-1 to TRBJ1-1; D gene unclear. The V end was cut by 4 bases, the J end by 1 base, with 11 bases between. The CDR3 covers 14 residues. Germline V gene lookup returns CDR1 SGHRS and CDR2 YFSETQ. CDR3 sequence: CASSPGRANTEAFF. CDR3 DNA sequence: TGCGCCAGCAGCCCCGGGAGGGCGAACACTGAAGCTTTCTTT.

In this sample, this clone turned up a few times. The CDR3 DNA reads TGTGCCAGCAGCTCACTGTGGACTGAAGCTTTCTTT. Its translation is CASSSLWTEAFF. This chain uses TRBV7-9 with TRBJ1-1; no clear D gene. Trimming removed 4 bases from V and 5 bases from J, with 8 bases in between. The CDR3 totals 12 residues. Germline values: CDR1 SEHNR, CDR2 FQNEAQ (reference sequence).

This clone occurred once. The rearrangement joins TRBV19 to TRBJ2-2, with 8 positions matching TRBD1. Looked up from germline, CDR1 is LNHDA and CDR2 is SQIVND (reference sequence). The CDR3 totals 17 residues. The V and J ends lost 9 bases and 5 bases, in that order; junction bases with no gene match: 17. In DNA, the CDR3 is TGTGCCAGCACGAGCGGAATTGACAGGGGAAGGACCGGGGAGCTGTTTTTT. Translated, it gives CASTSGIDRGRTGELFF.

The chain has TRBV11-3 and TRBJ2-3; D gene unclear. The germline gives CDR1 SGHNT, CDR2 YENEEA. V lost 3 bases and J lost 3, with 7 bases in between. The CDR3 has 13 amino acids. This CDR3 is CASSFFTTDTQYF. Here the CDR3 DNA reads TGTGCCAGCAGCTTCTTTACAACAGATACGCAGTATTTT.

This sequence joins TRBV6-5 and TRBJ1-1; TRBD1 matches 7 bases. Germline V gene sequence: CDR1 MNHEY, CDR2 SVGAGI. Trimming at V came to 2 bases and at J to 11 bases, leaving 2 bases not matched to a gene. The CDR3 is 11 residues long. CDR3 bases: TGTGCCAGCAGTTACAGGGGGCGGGCTTTCTTT. This codes for CASSYRGRAFF.

The V call is TRBV18, the J call TRBJ2-7, with D possibly TRBD2 on 7 matching bases. V was clipped by 2 bases and J by 4 bases, with 12 bases between them. This CDR3 contains 14 residues. Looked up from germline, CDR1 is KGHSH and CDR2 is LQKENI. Written as DNA, the CDR3 is TGTGCCAGCTCACCAAGCGGGACAAATTACGAGCAGTACTTC. It specifies CASSPSGTNYEQYF.

V gene TRBV2 combines with J gene TRBJ1-1, with D hard to call. Germline V gene data show CDR1 as SNHLY and CDR2 as FYNNEI. The CDR3 has 15 residues. Trimming removed 2 bases from V and 4 bases from J, with 14 bases in between. In DNA, the CDR3 is TGTGCCAGCAGTGAATTACGGGGTGAGGCCACTGAAGCTTTCTTT. This gives the protein CASSELRGEATEAFF.

The chain recombines TRBV6-6 with TRBJ2-1; TRBD2 aligns across 14 bases. This CDR3 is built from 15 residues. Looked up from germline, CDR1 is MNHNY and CDR2 is SVGAGI (reference sequence). Trimming at V came to 4 bases and at J to 9 bases, leaving 5 bases not matched to a gene. CDR3 loop: CASSFTGTSGSEQFF. DNA of the CDR3: TGTGCCAGCAGTTTTACCGGGACTAGCGGGAGTGAGCAGTTCTTC.

The V gene is TRBV6-1, the J gene TRBJ1-2; 10 nucleotides line up with TRBD1. This CDR3 region has 15 residues. Germline V gene lookup returns CDR1 MNHNS and CDR2 SASEGT. With V trimmed by 0 bases and J by 6 bases, 4 bases remained unmatched. The CDR3 is CASSEAGTGADGYTF. The CDR3 nucleotides are TGTGCCAGCAGTGAAGCTGGGACAGGGGCTGATGGCTACACCTTC.

The J gene is TRBJ2-3, the V gene TRBV10-3, with TRBD2 identical over 9 bases. Trimming removed 0 bases from V and 2 bases from J; junction bases left unmatched: 12. The V gene's germline CDR1 is ENHRY and CDR2 SYGVKD. The CDR3 is 19 residues long. For the CDR3, the DNA is TGTGCCATCAGTGAGTCGACTCGGGCTAGCGGGGTAATCACAGATACGCAGTATTTT. Protein sequence: CAISESTRASGVITDTQYF.

The CDR3 spells CASSLEKGASLNSPLHF. The CDR3 bases are TGCGCCAGCAGCTTGGAAAAGGGGGCTTCCCTCAATTCACCCCTCCACTTT. The chain carries TRBV5-1 and TRBJ1-6; 7 bases agree with TRBD1. Unmatched junction bases numbered 10, after V lost 0 bases and J lost 7 bases. The germline gives CDR1 SGHRS, CDR2 YFSETQ. CDR3 length equals 17 residues. The variable domain in full, with the rest retrieved from reference TRBV5-1 and TRBJ1-6, is KAGVTQTPRYLIKTRGQQVTLSCSPISGHRSVSWYQQTPGQGLQFLFEYFSETQRNKGNFPGRFSGRQFSNSRSEMNVSTLELGDSALYLCASSLEKGASLNSPLHFGNGTRLTVT.

This chain joins TRBV5-1 and TRBJ2-5; 10 bases align to TRBD1. Losses at the gene ends were 4 bases for V and 1 base for J; bases not matched to a gene: 4. The CDR3 sequence is 15 residues long. The germline CDR1 and CDR2 sequences are SGHRS and YFSETQ. CDR3: CASSRGQGFQETQYF. The DNA of the CDR3 is TGCGCCAGCAGCCGGGGACAGGGGTTCCAAGAGACCCAGTACTTC.

This clone came up a few times. This specimen includes other DNA sequences encoding the same CDR3. The rearrangement uses TRBV7-9 and TRBJ1-2; 7 bases fit TRBD1. The CDR3 sequence is 12 residues long. V dropped 10 bases and J dropped 2; count of bases not matched to a gene: 4. CDR1 is SEHNR, CDR2 FQNEAQ, per germline (reference sequence). The CDR3 DNA reads TGTGCCATCCCGGACAGGAACTATGGCTACACCTTC. Amino acid sequence: CAIPDRNYGYTF.

This chain links TRBV11-3 with TRBJ2-1; D may be TRBD2 (6 bases). This CDR3 is 16 amino acids long. The germline V gene has CDR1 SGHNT and CDR2 YENEEA. V lost 2 bases and J 2 bases, leaving 13 bases between the germline ends. Here the CDR3 reads CASSLMGGSPYNEQFF. CDR3 DNA sequence: TGTGCCAGCAGCTTAATGGGGGGTAGCCCCTACAATGAGCAGTTCTTC.

This clone was detected many times. The genes are TRBV6-6 and TRBJ1-1; no firm D call. This CDR3 has 10 residues. Germline CDR1 reads MNHNY; CDR2 reads SVGAGI (reference sequence). V was cut by 4 bases and J by 10 bases, with 7 bases left in between. The CDR3 DNA reads TGTGCCAGCAGTTCTGCAGGAGCTTTCTTT. Translation gives CASSSAGAFF.

This chain connects TRBV5-4 to TRBJ1-2; 7 nucleotides line up with TRBD1. V dropped 4 bases and J dropped 2; count of bases not matched to a gene: 2. The CDR3 is 13 amino acids. Per the germline V gene, CDR1 is SGHNT and CDR2 is YYREEE (reference sequence). The CDR3 region is CASSRRGNYGYTF. CDR3 in DNA: TGTGCCAGCAGCCGCAGGGGGAACTATGGCTACACCTTC.